The T cell receptor beta chain under discussion was sequenced for a study of graft-versus-host responses after intestinal transplantation. Study as a whole: The transplants performed in recipients were multivisceral, liver-intestinal, or isolated intestinal. Induction with anti-thymocyte globulin, then tacrolimus and steroids for roughly 3 years, was given to all recipients. Study outcomes and limitations: Among recipient marrow samples, GvH clones were found; some appeared first in ileum or blood. Among circulating GvH clones, peak levels were associated with early post-transplant declines in HvG clones.

Assay: immunoSEQ multiplex PCR; the TCRdb copy retains only in-frame clones and omits some. This sample has roughly 81,000 clones, with around 84% found just once. Note on this clone: Its target is not known.

This CDR3 spans 14 amino acids. V was clipped by 0 bases and J by 5 bases, with 10 bases between them. CDR1 MNHNY and CDR2 SVGAGI come from the germline V gene (reference sequence). The J gene is TRBJ2-5, the V gene TRBV6-6; maybe TRBD1 (6 bases). The sample here was unstimulated CD4+ T cells sorted from spleen or lymph node cells, taken before intestinal transplant. This TCR derives from a human donor who received an intestinal transplant. The CDR3 here is CASSYSRQGETQYF. DNA of the CDR3: TGTGCCAGCAGTTACTCGAGGCAGGGGGAGACCCAGTACTTC.